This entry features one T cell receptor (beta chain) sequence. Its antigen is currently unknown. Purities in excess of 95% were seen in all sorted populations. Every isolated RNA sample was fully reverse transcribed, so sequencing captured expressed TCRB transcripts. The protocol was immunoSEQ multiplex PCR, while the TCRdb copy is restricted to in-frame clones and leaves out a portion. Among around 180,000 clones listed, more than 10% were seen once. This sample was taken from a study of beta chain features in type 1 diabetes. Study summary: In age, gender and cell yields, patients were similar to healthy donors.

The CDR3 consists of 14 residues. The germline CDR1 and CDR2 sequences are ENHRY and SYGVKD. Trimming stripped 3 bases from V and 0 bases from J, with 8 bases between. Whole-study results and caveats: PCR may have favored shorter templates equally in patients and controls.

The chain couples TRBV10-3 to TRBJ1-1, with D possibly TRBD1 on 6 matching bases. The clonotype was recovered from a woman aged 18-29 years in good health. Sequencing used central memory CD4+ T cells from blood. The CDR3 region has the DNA TGTGCCATCAGTGAAGGGGGTGTGAACACTGAAGCTTTCTTT. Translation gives CAISEGGVNTEAFF.